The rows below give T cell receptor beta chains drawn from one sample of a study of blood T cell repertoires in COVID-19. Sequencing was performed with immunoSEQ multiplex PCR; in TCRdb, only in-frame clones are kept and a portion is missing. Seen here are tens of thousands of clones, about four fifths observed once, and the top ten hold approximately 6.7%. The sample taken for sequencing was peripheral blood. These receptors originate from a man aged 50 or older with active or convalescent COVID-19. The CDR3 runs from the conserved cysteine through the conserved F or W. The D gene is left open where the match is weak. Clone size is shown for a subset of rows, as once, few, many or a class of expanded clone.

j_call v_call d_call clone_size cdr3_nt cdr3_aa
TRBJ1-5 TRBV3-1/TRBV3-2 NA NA TGTGCCAGCAGCCTTCGACAGGGCAATCAGCCCCAGCATTTT CASSLRQGNQPQHF
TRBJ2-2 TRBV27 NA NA TGTGCCAGCAGTTTTCCGGGAGCGGGTGCCGGGGAGCTGTTTTTT CASSFPGAGAGELFF
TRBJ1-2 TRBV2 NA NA TGTGCCAGCAGCCGGGACAATGGCTACACCTTC CASSRDNGYTF
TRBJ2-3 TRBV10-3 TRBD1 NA TGTGCCATCAGCCTAGGGGGGACAGGGACAGATACGCAGTATTTT CAISLGGTGTDTQYF
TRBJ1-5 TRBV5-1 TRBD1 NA TGCGCCAGCAGCTTGGGGACAGGGGATCAGCCCCAGCATTTT CASSLGTGDQPQHF
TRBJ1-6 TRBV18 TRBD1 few TGTGCCAGCTCGCAGGGCGGACAGGCCACTTCGACCCTCCACTTT CASSQGGQATSTLHF
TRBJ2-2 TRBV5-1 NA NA TGCGCCAGCAGAGGGGAAAAAGTTGACGGGGAGCTGTTTTTT CASRGEKVDGELFF
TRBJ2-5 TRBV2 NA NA TGTGCCAGCGGGGGGAGAAGTGGGGAGACCCAGTACTTC CASGGRSGETQYF
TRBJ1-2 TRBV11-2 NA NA TGTGCCAGCAGCTTAGATAGCAGCGCAAACTATGGCTACACCTTC CASSLDSSANYGYTF
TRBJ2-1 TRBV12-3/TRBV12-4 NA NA TGTGCCAGCAGTTTAGAGGAGACGGAGCAGTTCTTC CASSLEETEQFF
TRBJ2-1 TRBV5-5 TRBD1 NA TGTGCCAGCAGTTTTGCGGACAGGGGACTTTACAATGAGCAGTTCTTC CASSFADRGLYNEQFF
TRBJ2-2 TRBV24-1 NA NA TGTGCCACCAGTGATTTCCCTTACACCGGGGAGCTGTTTTTT CATSDFPYTGELFF
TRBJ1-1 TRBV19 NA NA TGTGCCAGTAGCTGGGGGGAGAGCACTGAAGCTTTCTTT CASSWGESTEAFF
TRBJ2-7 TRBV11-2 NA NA TGTGCCAGCAGCTTAAGGGCAGGGGGGAACGAGCAGTACTTC CASSLRAGGNEQYF
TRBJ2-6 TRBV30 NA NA TGTGCCTGGCAAAACGCGGGCTCTGGGGCCAACGTCCTGACTTTC CAWQNAGSGANVLTF
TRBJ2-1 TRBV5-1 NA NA TGCGCCAGCAGCTTGGAGGTAGGGGCCTACAATGAGCAGTTCTTC CASSLEVGAYNEQFF
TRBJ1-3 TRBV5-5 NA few TGTGCCAGCAGCTTGGGGACAGACTCTGGAAACACCATATATTTT CASSLGTDSGNTIYF
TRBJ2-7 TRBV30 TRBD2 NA TGTGCCTGGAGTCGTAAGGGACTAGCGGGGGAGTACGAGCAGTACTTC CAWSRKGLAGEYEQYF
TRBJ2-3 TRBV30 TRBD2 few TGTGCCTGGAGTGTAAGCCTAGCGGGGGATACGCAGTATTTT CAWSVSLAGDTQYF
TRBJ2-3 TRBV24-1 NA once TGTGCCACCAGTGATTTAGGGGGAAGCACAGATACGCAGTATTTT CATSDLGGSTDTQYF
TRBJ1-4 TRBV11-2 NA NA TGTGCCAGCAGCTCCACTACAGGGTCCCCTAATGAAAAACTGTTTTTT CASSSTTGSPNEKLFF
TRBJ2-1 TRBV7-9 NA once TGTGCCAGCAGCTTTAGGCGACTAGGGAGCTCCTACAATGAGCAGTTCTTC CASSFRRLGSSYNEQFF
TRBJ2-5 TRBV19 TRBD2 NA TGTGCCAGTAGTATAGGGAGCGGGGGGATGGAGACCCAGTACTTC CASSIGSGGMETQYF
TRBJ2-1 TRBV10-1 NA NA TGCGCCAGCAGTGAGGCGACTAGTTACAATGAGCAGTTCTTC CASSEATSYNEQFF
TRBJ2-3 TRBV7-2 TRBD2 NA TGTGCCAGCGGGATGGCGGGGGACACAGATACGCAGTATTTT CASGMAGDTDTQYF
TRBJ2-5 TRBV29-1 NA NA TGCAGCGTCCGCTCGGATCGGGGTGCGACCCAGTACTTC CSVRSDRGATQYF
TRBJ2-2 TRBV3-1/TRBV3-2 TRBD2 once TGTGCCAGCAGCCAGGGGGGGGTCAACACCGGGGAGCTGTTTTTT CASSQGGVNTGELFF
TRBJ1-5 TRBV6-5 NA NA TGTGCCAGCAGTACCGTAGGAAAAGAGGCTCAGCCCCAGCATTTT CASSTVGKEAQPQHF
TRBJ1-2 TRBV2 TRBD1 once TGTGCCAGCAGTGAAGTGGGGATACAGGGGGGCTACACCTTC CASSEVGIQGGYTF
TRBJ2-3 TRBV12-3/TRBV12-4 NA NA TGTGCCAGCAAAACTACAGATACGCAGTATTTT CASKTTDTQYF
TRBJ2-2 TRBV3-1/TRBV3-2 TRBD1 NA TGTGCCAGCAGCTCCCGGGACAGGTCCCCCGGGGAGCTGTTTTTT CASSSRDRSPGELFF
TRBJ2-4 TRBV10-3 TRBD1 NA TGTGCCATCAGTGCCGGGACAGCTCTAGCCAAAAACATTCAGTACTTC CAISAGTALAKNIQYF
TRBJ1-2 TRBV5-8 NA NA TGTGCCAGCAGCTTGTCAGGGTATGGCTACACCTTC CASSLSGYGYTF
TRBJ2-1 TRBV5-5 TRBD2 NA TGTGCCAGCAGCCTAGCGGTTTCGATAAATGAGCAGTTCTTC CASSLAVSINEQFF
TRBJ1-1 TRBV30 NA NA TGTGCCTGGAGTGTACGGTCTGGCACTGAAGCTTTCTTT CAWSVRSGTEAFF
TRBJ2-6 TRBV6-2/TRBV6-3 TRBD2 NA TGTGCCAGCAGCCATGGGGGAGGGACTGGGGCCAACGTCCTGACTTTC CASSHGGGTGANVLTF
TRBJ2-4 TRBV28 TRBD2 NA TGTGCCAGCCGGGGGGAGGGGAATAAAAACATTCAGTACTTC CASRGEGNKNIQYF
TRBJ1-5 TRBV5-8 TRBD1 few TGTGCCAGCAGCCAGGGACAGGGTGGCAATCAGCCCCAGCATTTT CASSQGQGGNQPQHF
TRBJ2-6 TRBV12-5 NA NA TGTGCTAGTGGGTCCGGTGTAGGGGCCAACGTCCTGACTTTC CASGSGVGANVLTF
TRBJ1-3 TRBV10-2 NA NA TGCGCCAGCAGTGATTCGACAGGCTCTGGAAACACCATATATTTT CASSDSTGSGNTIYF
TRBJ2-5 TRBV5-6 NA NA TGTGCCAGCAGCCCAACCACTAGAGAAGAGACCCAGTACTTC CASSPTTREETQYF
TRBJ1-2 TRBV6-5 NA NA TGTGCCAGCAGTTACACCAAAGGACAGTCATACTATGGCTACACCTTC CASSYTKGQSYYGYTF
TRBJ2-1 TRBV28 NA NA TGTGCCAGCAGCGGGGGACGGATCATTAATGAGCAGTTCTTC CASSGGRIINEQFF
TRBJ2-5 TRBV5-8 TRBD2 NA TGTGCCAGCAGCTCCGGGACTAGCGGGGGGGAAGAGACCCAGTACTTC CASSSGTSGGEETQYF
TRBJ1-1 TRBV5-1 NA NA TGCGCCAGCAGCTTTGGAGGGGACACTGAAGCTTTCTTT CASSFGGDTEAFF
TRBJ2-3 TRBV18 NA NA TGTGCCAGCTCACCGAGGACTATCTCTAGCACAGATACGCAGTATTTT CASSPRTISSTDTQYF
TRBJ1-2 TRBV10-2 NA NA TGCGCCAGCAGTGCGGGTAACTATGGCTACACCTTC CASSAGNYGYTF
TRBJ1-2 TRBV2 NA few TGTGCCAGCAGTGCTGCGACCCCAGGTGGCTACACCTTC CASSAATPGGYTF
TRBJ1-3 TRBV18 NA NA TGTGCCAGCTCACCAGTTAGACAGCTGAGCTCTGGAAACACCATATATTTT CASSPVRQLSSGNTIYF
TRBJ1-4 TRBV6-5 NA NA TGTGCCAGCAGACCAGATGCAACTAATGAAAAACTGTTTTTT CASRPDATNEKLFF
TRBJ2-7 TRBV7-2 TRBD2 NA TGTGCCAGCAGCTTAGGTCGGGGGGACTACGAGCAGTACTTC CASSLGRGDYEQYF
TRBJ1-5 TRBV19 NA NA TGTGCCAGTAGTCCCAGGGATAGCAATCAGCCCCAGCATTTT CASSPRDSNQPQHF
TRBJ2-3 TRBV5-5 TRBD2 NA TGTGCCAGCAGCCAAGCGGGGGGGCAAGATACGCAGTATTTT CASSQAGGQDTQYF
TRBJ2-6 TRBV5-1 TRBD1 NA TGCGCCAGCAGCTACGGACAGGGGGTAGCCTCTGGGGCCAACGTCCTGACTTTC CASSYGQGVASGANVLTF
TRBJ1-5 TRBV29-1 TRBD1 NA TGCAGCGCCGCGACAGGGGTAAGCAATCAGCCCCAGCATTTT CSAATGVSNQPQHF